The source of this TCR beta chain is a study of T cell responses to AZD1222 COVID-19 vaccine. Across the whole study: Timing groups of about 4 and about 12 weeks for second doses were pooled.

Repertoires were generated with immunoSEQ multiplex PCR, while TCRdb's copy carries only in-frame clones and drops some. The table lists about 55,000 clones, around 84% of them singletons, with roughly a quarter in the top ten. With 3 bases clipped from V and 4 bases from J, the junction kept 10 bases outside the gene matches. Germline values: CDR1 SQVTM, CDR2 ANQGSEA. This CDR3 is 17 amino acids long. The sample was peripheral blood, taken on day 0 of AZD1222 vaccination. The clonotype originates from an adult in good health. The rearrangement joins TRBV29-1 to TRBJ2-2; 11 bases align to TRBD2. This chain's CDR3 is CSVDCPLAGVCTGELFF. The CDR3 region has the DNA TGCAGCGTTGATTGCCCACTAGCGGGAGTGTGCACCGGGGAGCTGTTTTTT.